The 18 T cell receptor beta chains in this list originate from one sample, sequenced in a study of cytomegalovirus exposure and HLA in healthy donors. The assay was immunoSEQ multiplex PCR, and TCRdb's table has in-frame clones only and misses some. The table records some 59,000 clones, approximately 89% of them present only once. The sample consisted of PBMCs. The receptors were gathered from a woman under 30 in good health and CMV-seropositive.

The chain has TRBV6-1 and TRBJ2-5; 8 positions match TRBD2. The CDR3 is made up of 15 amino acids. Per germline, CDR1 MNHNS and CDR2 SASEGT. After removal of 4 bases from V and 5 bases from J, the junction contained 9 bases not matched to a gene. CDR3 region: CASSASEAGGETQYF. The CDR3, as DNA: TGTGCCAGCAGTGCCTCAGAGGCGGGGGGCGAGACCCAGTACTTC.

J is TRBJ1-6 and V is TRBV19; a possible D gene is TRBD1 (5 bases). Germline CDR1 and CDR2: LNHDA and SQIVND (reference sequence). The CDR3 runs to 13 residues. V gave up 8 bases and J gave up 8 bases, with 13 bases separating them. The CDR3 bases are TGTGCCAGTTCTAACAGGAACCATTCACCCCTCCACTTT. It specifies CASSNRNHSPLHF.

The CDR3, as DNA: TGTGCCAGCAGCCGTAGCGGGGCTGCGAACACCGGGGAGCTGTTTTTT. As protein: CASSRSGAANTGELFF. The rearrangement links TRBV7-3 to TRBJ2-2, with 8 bases matching TRBD2. J lost 0 bases, V lost 5 bases, and 5 bases had no gene match. The CDR3 runs to 16 residues. Germline V lookup: CDR1 SGHTA, CDR2 FQGTGA.

This chain joins TRBV7-2 and TRBJ2-1; D is possibly TRBD1 (6 bases). The germline CDR1 and CDR2 sequences are SGHTA and FQGNSA. The CDR3 is 14 amino acids. CDR3 nucleotides: TGTGCTAGTACAGGGTCAACGGTACGGAATGAGCAGTTCTTC. It specifies CASTGSTVRNEQFF. The full variable domain, completed using reference TRBV7-2 and TRBJ2-1, is GAGVSQSPSNKVTEKGKDVELRCDPISGHTALYWYRQSLGQGLEFLIYFQGNSAPDKSGLPSDRFSAERTGGSVSTLTIQRTQQEDSAVYLCASTGSTVRNEQFFGPGTRLTVL.

V and J are TRBV30 and TRBJ2-7, with TRBD2 matching over 13 bases. The CDR3 contains 17 residues. Germline V gene lookup returns CDR1 GTSNPN and CDR2 SVGIG (reference sequence). V trimming: 0 bases; J trimming: 6 bases; junction bases outside the gene matches: 11. The CDR3 loop is CAWSVRSRLAGGGEQYF. The CDR3 DNA follows: TGTGCCTGGAGTGTTAGATCGAGACTAGCGGGGGGCGGCGAGCAGTACTTC.

The chain has TRBV9 and TRBJ1-6; 7 bases are a match to TRBD1. Trimming took 0 bases from V and 7 from J; bases not matched to a gene: 4. The CDR3 sequence is 15 residues long. Germline V CDR1 and CDR2: SGDLS, YYNGEE. CDR3 bases: TGTGCCAGCAGCGTAGGGACAGGACAAAATTCACCCCTCCACTTT. Amino acids: CASSVGTGQNSPLHF. Full variable domain (outside the CDR3, taken from reference TRBV9 and TRBJ1-6): DSGVTQTPKHLITATGQRVTLRCSPRSGDLSVYWYQQSLDQGLQFLIQYYNGEERAKGNILERFSAQQFPDLHSELNLSSLELGDSALYFCASSVGTGQNSPLHFGNGTRLTVT.

This clone was counted once. The V gene is TRBV19, the J gene TRBJ1-5; 10 bases line up with TRBD1. J lost 13 bases, V lost 2 bases, and 14 bases had no gene match. The CDR3 covers 16 residues. Germline V gene data show CDR1 as LNHDA and CDR2 as SQIVND (reference sequence). The CDR3 loop is CASSIRGTGASQLQHF. The CDR3 nucleotides read TGTGCCAGTAGTATAAGGGGGACAGGGGCTTCCCAGCTTCAGCATTTT.

This clone came up many times. This chain uses TRBV28 with TRBJ1-6, with 10 bases that match TRBD1. V trimming: 3 bases; J trimming: 1 base; junction bases outside the gene matches: 9. Germline assignment: CDR1 MDHEN and CDR2 SYDVKM. The CDR3 runs 19 residues. CDR3 in DNA: TGTGCCAGCAGTTTTACCGGGACAGGGGTTGGGTCCTATAATTCACCCCTCCACTTT. Its translation: CASSFTGTGVGSYNSPLHF. Combining the CDR3 with reference TRBV28 and TRBJ1-6 gives the whole variable domain DVKVTQSSRYLVKRTGEKVFLECVQDMDHENMFWYRQDPGLGLRLIYFSYDVKMKEKGDIPEGYSVSREKKERFSLILESASTNQTSMYLCASSFTGTGVGSYNSPLHFGNGTRLTVT.

The J gene is TRBJ2-5, the V gene TRBV6-1; 10 nucleotides align to TRBD2. V gave up 3 bases and J gave up 5 bases; unmatched junction bases: 12. Germline-derived CDR1 and CDR2 are MNHNS and SASEGT. The CDR3 runs to 17 residues. CDR3 DNA: TGTGCCAGCAGTGACCGGGGTAGCGGGGGGCCTAGGGAGACCCAGTACTTC. The encoded protein is CASSDRGSGGPRETQYF.

This chain links TRBV11-2 with TRBJ1-3; possibly TRBD1 for D (5 bases). Trimming stripped 4 bases from V and 0 bases from J, with 16 bases between. The germline V gene encodes CDR1 SGHAT and CDR2 FQNNGV. This CDR3 is 17 amino acids long. CDR3 nucleotide sequence: TGTGCCAGCAGCTCCCACTTGGTGGGGCACTCTGGAAACACCATATATTTT. This translates into CASSSHLVGHSGNTIYF.

This clone appeared once. This sequence joins TRBV5-4 and TRBJ1-1, with D perhaps matching TRBD1 (5 bases). The CDR3 runs 14 residues. CDR1 is SGHNT, CDR2 YYREEE, per germline (reference sequence). Trimming shortened V by 2 bases and J by 0 bases, and 8 bases separated the two germline ends. The CDR3 spells CASSFSGMNTEAFF. The CDR3 nucleotides are TGTGCCAGCAGCTTTTCAGGGATGAACACTGAAGCTTTCTTT.

The chain has TRBV5-1 and TRBJ1-1, with D perhaps TRBD1 (6 bases). Deletions cut 3 bases from V and 1 base from J, with 16 bases between. CDR3 size: 16 residues. Germline V gene lookup returns CDR1 SGHRS and CDR2 YFSETQ. The CDR3 DNA reads TGCGCCAGCAGCTCGATTCGTGGGGGACAGAACACTGAAGCTTTCTTT. Translated: CASSSIRGGQNTEAFF.

This chain joins TRBV28 and TRBJ1-2, with TRBD1 identical over 7 bases. J lost 6 bases, V lost 6 bases, and 13 bases had no gene match. This CDR3 is 15 amino acids long. Germline loops: CDR1 MDHEN, CDR2 SYDVKM. The CDR3 sequence is CASSPYRTQGNGYTF. CDR3 in DNA: TGTGCCAGCAGCCCGTACCGAACACAGGGGAATGGCTACACCTTC.

The V gene is TRBV6-1, the J gene TRBJ1-2; a weak D match, TRBD1 (6 bases). Germline V gene data show CDR1 as MNHNS and CDR2 as SASEGT. The CDR3 extends over 14 amino acids. Trimming pared 6 bases from V and 3 bases from J, leaving 14 bases between. CDR3 region: CASSDRTTYYGYTF. CDR3 sequence (DNA): TGTGCCAGCAGCGACAGGACGACCTACTATGGCTACACCTTC.

J is TRBJ1-1 and V is TRBV9; no clear D gene. The CDR3 spans 14 residues. The germline V gene has CDR1 SGDLS and CDR2 YYNGEE. The germline V and J ends were trimmed by 0 bases and 0 bases, with 6 bases remaining between them. CDR3 sequence: CASSVGVLNTEAFF. The CDR3, as DNA: TGTGCCAGCAGCGTAGGAGTTCTGAACACTGAAGCTTTCTTT.

V usage is TRBV2 and J usage is TRBJ2-1; 7 nucleotides line up with TRBD2. V lost 8 bases, J lost 6 bases, and 16 bases stayed unmatched. The CDR3 length is 16 residues. CDR1 and CDR2 from the germline V gene are SNHLY and FYNNEI. This CDR3 is CASEGASLAEPNEQFF. For the CDR3, the DNA is TGTGCCAGCGAAGGGGCTAGCCTAGCGGAACCCAATGAGCAGTTCTTC.

The chain couples TRBV30 to TRBJ1-2, with D hard to call. V shed 4 bases and J shed 2 bases, with 11 bases lying between them. CDR1 and CDR2 from the germline V gene are GTSNPN and SVGIG (reference sequence). The CDR3 spans 13 residues. This CDR3 is CAWTRQGNYGYTF. CDR3 nucleotides: TGTGCCTGGACCCGACAAGGAAACTATGGCTACACCTTC.

This rearrangement joins TRBV28 to TRBJ1-2, with D maybe TRBD1 (6 bases). The CDR3 spans 18 residues. V dropped 7 bases and J dropped 3 bases, with 27 bases sitting between them. Germline V gene lookup returns CDR1 MDHEN and CDR2 SYDVKM. Written as DNA, the CDR3 is TGTGCCAGCATCGGTTCCCCGGCGGGGGGCGTACTGTACTATGGCTACACCTTC. This gives the protein CASIGSPAGGVLYYGYTF.